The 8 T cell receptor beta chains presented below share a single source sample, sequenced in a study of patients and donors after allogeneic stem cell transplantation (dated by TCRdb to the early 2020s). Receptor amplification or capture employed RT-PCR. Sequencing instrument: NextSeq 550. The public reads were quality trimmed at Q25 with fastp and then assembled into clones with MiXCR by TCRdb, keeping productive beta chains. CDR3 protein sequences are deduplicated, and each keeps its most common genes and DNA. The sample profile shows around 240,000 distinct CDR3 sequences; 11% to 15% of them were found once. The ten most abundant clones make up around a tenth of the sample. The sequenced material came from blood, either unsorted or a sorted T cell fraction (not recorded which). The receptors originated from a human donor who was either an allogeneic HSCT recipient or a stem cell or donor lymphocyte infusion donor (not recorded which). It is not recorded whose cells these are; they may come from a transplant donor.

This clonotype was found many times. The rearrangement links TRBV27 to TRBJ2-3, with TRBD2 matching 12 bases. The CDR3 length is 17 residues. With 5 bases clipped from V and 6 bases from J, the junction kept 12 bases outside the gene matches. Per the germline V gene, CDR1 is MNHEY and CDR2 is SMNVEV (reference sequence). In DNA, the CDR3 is TGTGCCAGCAGTCACAGGACTAGCGGGATAGGTAGGGATACGCAGTATTTT. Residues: CASSHRTSGIGRDTQYF.

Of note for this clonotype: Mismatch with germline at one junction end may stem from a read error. The CDR3 loop is CASSRQTGVNTESFF. CDR3 nucleotides: TGTGCCAGCAGCCGCCAGACAGGAGTGAACACTGAATCTTTCTTT. V usage is TRBV5-4 and J usage is TRBJ1-1, with D possibly TRBD1 on 6 matching bases. Germline CDR1 is SGHNT and CDR2 is YYREEE (reference sequence). This CDR3 comprises 15 residues.

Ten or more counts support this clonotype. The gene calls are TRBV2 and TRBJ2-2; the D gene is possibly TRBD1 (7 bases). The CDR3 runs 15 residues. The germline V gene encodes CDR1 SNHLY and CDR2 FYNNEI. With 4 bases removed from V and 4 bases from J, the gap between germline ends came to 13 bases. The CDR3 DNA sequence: TGTGCCAGCAGTGGACAGGGAGGTATCACCGGGGAGCTGTTTTTT. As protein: CASSGQGGITGELFF.

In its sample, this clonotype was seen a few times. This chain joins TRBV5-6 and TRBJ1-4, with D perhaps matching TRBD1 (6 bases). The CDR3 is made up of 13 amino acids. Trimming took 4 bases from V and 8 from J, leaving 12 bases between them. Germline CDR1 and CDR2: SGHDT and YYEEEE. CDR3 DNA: TGTGCCAGCAGCATACAGGGTGGGGAAAAACTGTTTTTT. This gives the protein CASSIQGGEKLFF. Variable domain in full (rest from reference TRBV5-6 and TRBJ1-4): DAGVTQSPTHLIKTRGQQVTLRCSPKSGHDTVSWYQQALGQGPQFIFQYYEEEERQRGNFPDRFSGHQFPNYSSELNVNALLLGDSALYLCASSIQGGEKLFFGSGTQLSVL.

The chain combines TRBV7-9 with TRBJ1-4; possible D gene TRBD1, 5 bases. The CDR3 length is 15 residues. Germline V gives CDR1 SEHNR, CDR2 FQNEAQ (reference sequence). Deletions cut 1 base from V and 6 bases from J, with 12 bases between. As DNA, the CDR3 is TGTGCCAGCAGCTTAGGAGGGACTGCTGATGAAAAACTGTTTTTT. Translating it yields CASSLGGTADEKLFF. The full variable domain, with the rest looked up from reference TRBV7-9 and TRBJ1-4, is DTGVSQNPRHKITKRGQNVTFRCDPISEHNRLYWYRQTLGQGPEFLTYFQNEAQLEKSRLLSDRFSAERPKGSFSTLEIQRTEQGDSAMYLCASSLGGTADEKLFFGSGTQLSVL.

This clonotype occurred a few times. The CDR3 region has the DNA TGTGCCAGCAGTTTTCGGGAACTCGCCAGCACAGATACGCAGTATTTT. This translates into CASSFRELASTDTQYF. The chain is built from TRBV12-3 or TRBV12-4 and TRBJ2-3, with D possibly matching TRBD2 (5 bases). Trimming left V 3 bases short and J 0 bases short, with 13 bases between. The CDR3 consists of 16 residues.

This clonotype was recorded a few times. For the CDR3, the DNA is TGTGCCAGCAGCTTATTTAGCGGGAGCACCGGGGAGCTGTTTTTT. Its translation: CASSLFSGSTGELFF. The gene calls are TRBV11-3 and TRBJ2-2; 9 nucleotides line up with TRBD2. Per germline, CDR1 SGHNT and CDR2 YENEEA. This CDR3 has 15 residues. The J segment lost 4 bases and the V segment lost 2 bases, leaving 2 bases of the junction unmatched.

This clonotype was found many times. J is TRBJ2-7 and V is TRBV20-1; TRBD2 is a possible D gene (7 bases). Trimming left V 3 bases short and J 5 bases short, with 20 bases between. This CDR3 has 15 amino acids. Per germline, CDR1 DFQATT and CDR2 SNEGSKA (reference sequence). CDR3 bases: TGCAGTGCTAGGGCCCTCCCCGGGGGGCGGGACGAGCAGTACTTC. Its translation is CSARALPGGRDEQYF.